One sample yielded the 18 T cell receptor beta chains listed below, sequenced in a study of T cells in Graves' hyperthyroidism and ophthalmopathy. Authors of the study amplified TCR beta CDR3 regions from RNA transcripts. First-round RT-PCR targeting the TCR CDR3 was performed with the HTBI primer set. TCRdb re-called the multiplex PCR reads through MiXCR, storing one row per CDR3 protein. The sample consists of around 240,000 distinct CDR3 sequences, about 15% of them appearing once. The specimen sequenced was blood. Receptors originate from a woman aged 18-30 years with Graves' ophthalmopathy.

This clonotype was found many times. This chain joins TRBV6-1 and TRBJ2-3, with TRBD2 matching over 12 bases. Unmatched junction bases numbered 4, after V lost 5 bases and J lost 1 base. This CDR3 region has 16 residues. The germline gives CDR1 MNHNS, CDR2 SASEGT. CDR3 protein: CASSRRLAGGTDTQYF. The DNA for the CDR3 is TGTGCCAGCAGTCGAAGACTAGCGGGGGGCACAGATACGCAGTATTTT.

In its sample, this clonotype was seen many times. The V and J genes are TRBV6-1 and TRBJ2-5; D is ambiguous. This CDR3 is 16 amino acids long. In germline, CDR1 is MNHNS, CDR2 SASEGT. Trimming cost V 6 bases and J 1 base, with 18 bases left between them. The CDR3 sequence: CASSRVPVYSQETQYF. The CDR3 nucleotides read TGTGCCAGCAGCCGAGTTCCAGTCTACAGCCAAGAGACCCAGTACTTC.

This clonotype was observed a few times. This rearrangement joins TRBV6-1 to TRBJ1-2, with D possibly matching TRBD1 (6 bases). The CDR3 sequence is 15 residues long. Per the germline V gene, CDR1 is MNHNS and CDR2 is SASEGT. Trimming shortened V by 2 bases and J by 7 bases, and 17 bases separated the two germline ends. CDR3 nucleotides: TGTGCCAGCAGTGAACGGGTCAGGGGTATGGGTGGCTACACCTTC. Translation: CASSERVRGMGGYTF.

Many counts were recorded for this clonotype. The genes are TRBV5-1 and TRBJ1-2; D call uncertain. The CDR3 runs 15 residues. V lost 3 bases and J lost 0, with 12 bases in between. Germline V gene sequence: CDR1 SGHRS, CDR2 YFSETQ. DNA for the CDR3: TGCGCCAGCAGCTCACGCAGAGAATCTAACTATGGCTACACCTTC. It translates to CASSSRRESNYGYTF.

J is TRBJ2-3 and V is TRBV10-1; maybe TRBD2 (6 bases). CDR3 length equals 15 residues. CDR1 and CDR2 from the germline V gene are WNHNN and SYGVQD (reference sequence). Trimming left V 2 bases short and J 4 bases short, with 13 bases between. The CDR3 nucleotides read TGCGCCAGCAGTGAGGGACTCCCGGGGGCAGATACGCAGTATTTT. The encoded protein is CASSEGLPGADTQYF.

This chain connects TRBV7-3 to TRBJ2-3, with 14 bases that match TRBD2. Trimming at V came to 4 bases and at J to 0 bases, leaving 12 bases not matched to a gene. The CDR3 runs to 20 residues. CDR1 is SGHTA and CDR2 is FQGTGA in the germline V gene. The CDR3 sequence is CASSSPGLAGEVWSTDTQYF. CDR3 coding DNA: TGTGCCAGCAGCTCCCCGGGACTAGCGGGAGAGGTGTGGAGCACAGATACGCAGTATTTT.

V is TRBV10-3 and J is TRBJ2-2; 7 positions match TRBD2. Germline V gene data show CDR1 as ENHRY and CDR2 as SYGVKD. This CDR3 is 15 amino acids long. The V gene end was trimmed by 3 bases and the J gene end by 7 bases; junction bases not matched to a gene: 8. The CDR3 DNA sequence: TGTGCCATCAGTGACAGGGAGGGCGGCGACGGGGAGCTGTTTTTT. Amino acid sequence: CAISDREGGDGELFF.

This clonotype was counted ten times or more. The V call is TRBV13, the J call TRBJ2-1; possibly TRBD2 for D (6 bases). Germline V lookup: CDR1 PRHDT, CDR2 FYEKMQ (reference sequence). The V end lost 1 base, the J end lost 0 bases, and 10 bases lay between the germline ends. The CDR3 totals 16 residues. This CDR3 is CASSLAGVGSYNEQFF. The CDR3 nucleotides are TGTGCCAGCAGCTTAGCGGGGGTGGGCTCCTACAATGAGCAGTTCTTC.

The genes are TRBV6-2 or TRBV6-3 and TRBJ2-3; 11 nucleotides line up with TRBD2. Germline CDR1 and CDR2: MNHEY and SVGEGT. The CDR3 sequence is 13 residues long. V lost 6 bases to trimming and J lost 9 bases; unmatched junction nucleotides: 5. This CDR3 is CASSPTSGATQYF. As DNA, the CDR3 is TGTGCCAGCAGCCCGACTAGCGGGGCAACGCAGTATTTT.

This clonotype showed up many times. The chain links TRBV15 to TRBJ2-2; D perhaps matches TRBD1 (5 bases). Trimming cost V 2 bases and J 6 bases, with 7 bases left between them. This CDR3 spans 13 amino acids. The germline V gene has CDR1 LNHNV and CDR2 YYDKDF (reference sequence). The CDR3 DNA sequence: TGTGCCACCAGCAGACCGACAGCCGGGGAGCTGTTTTTT. It translates to CATSRPTAGELFF.

The chain carries TRBV2 and TRBJ2-3, with D possibly called TRBD1 or TRBD2 (5 bases each). The CDR3 sequence is 12 residues long. The V end was cut by 6 bases, the J end by 5 bases, with 9 bases between. Germline V gene data show CDR1 as SNHLY and CDR2 as FYNNEI. The DNA of the CDR3 is TGTGCCAGCAGCGGGGCCCTAGATACGCAGTATTTT. Its translation: CASSGALDTQYF.

This clonotype was recorded at least ten times. This rearrangement joins TRBV30 to TRBJ2-7; TRBD1 agrees at 8 bases. The CDR3 loop spans 14 amino acids. Trimming at V came to 2 bases and at J to 2 bases, leaving 5 bases not matched to a gene. CDR1 is GTSNPN, CDR2 SVGIG, per germline (reference sequence). The DNA for the CDR3 is TGTGCCTGGAGTTTAACAGGGGGACCCTACGAGCAGTACTTC. Translation: CAWSLTGGPYEQYF.

This chain joins TRBV7-9 and TRBJ2-1, with 9 nucleotides matching TRBD2. Germline CDR1 SEHNR, CDR2 FQNEAQ (reference sequence). The V gene end was trimmed by 3 bases and the J gene end by 4 bases; junction bases not matched to a gene: 4. The CDR3 totals 15 residues. DNA of the CDR3: TGTGCCAGCAGCTTTAGCGGGAGTATATACAATGAGCAGTTCTTC. Protein sequence: CASSFSGSIYNEQFF.

This clonotype has a count of ten or more. The chain employs TRBV5-6 and TRBJ2-7; TRBD1 matches at 7 bases. The CDR3 length is 17 residues. After removal of 4 bases from V and 2 bases from J, the junction contained 15 bases not matched to a gene. Germline loops: CDR1 SGHDT, CDR2 YYEEEE. The CDR3, as DNA: TGTGCCAGCAGCGGGCGCTCATCGGGACAGCCGACCTACGAGCAGTACTTC. Its protein is CASSGRSSGQPTYEQYF.

This clonotype was recorded many times. J is TRBJ2-3 and V is TRBV7-6, with 10 bases aligning to TRBD1. Germline CDR1 and CDR2: SGHVS and FNYEAQ. J gave up 5 bases and V 5 bases, and 4 bases lay outside the gene matches. This CDR3 is 14 amino acids long. CDR3 nucleotide sequence: TGTGCCAGCAGCCAAGACAGGGGGCAAGATACGCAGTATTTT. Translating gives CASSQDRGQDTQYF.

This clonotype was counted at least ten times. The chain carries TRBV6-5 and TRBJ2-7, with 8 positions matching TRBD1. The CDR3 consists of 15 residues. V was pared by 2 bases and J by 0 bases, with 3 bases of the junction left unmatched. Per germline, CDR1 MNHEY and CDR2 SVGAGI. The CDR3 DNA is TGTGCCAGCAGTTACAGGACAGGGAGCTCCTACGAGCAGTACTTC. It codes for CASSYRTGSSYEQYF.

Many counts were recorded for this clonotype. The rearrangement uses TRBV7-2 and TRBJ2-2; D gene ambiguous. There are 14 residues in the CDR3. Trimming left V 4 bases short and J 2 bases short, with 8 bases between. Germline-derived CDR1 and CDR2 are SGHTA and FQGNSA. CDR3 residues: CASSSWRNTGELFF. CDR3 DNA sequence: TGTGCCAGCAGCTCGTGGAGAAACACCGGGGAGCTGTTTTTT.

This clonotype occurred many times. The chain joins TRBV20-1 to TRBJ2-4, with D perhaps TRBD2 (6 bases). Germline V CDR1 and CDR2: DFQATT, SNEGSKA (reference sequence). Trimming took 1 base from V and 6 from J, leaving 10 bases between them. The CDR3 is 13 residues long. The CDR3 DNA is TGCAGTGCTAGAGGGATGGGAGGAAACATTCAGTACTTC. The encoded protein is CSARGMGGNIQYF.